This T cell receptor (beta chain) was identified in a study of blood T cells in healthy people across ages. This CDR3 comprises 11 residues. Germline V gene data show CDR1 as DFQATT and CDR2 as SNEGSKA (reference sequence). Trimming took 1 base from V and 11 from J, leaving 11 bases between them. The authors ran a second PCR of roughly 6 to 12 cycles using a sample-barcoded 5' primer and a J-beta primer mix. MiXCR, run by TCRdb on the 5' RACE reads, gives a single entry per CDR3 protein. The table records around 1.5 million distinct CDR3 sequences, about 43% of them present only once. The chain recombines TRBV20-1 with TRBJ1-1, with no clear D. Sequencing input: blood. The source is a woman under 30 in good health. CDR3 region: CSARGAPGAFF. In DNA, the CDR3 is TGCAGTGCTAGAGGGGCCCCGGGGGCTTTCTTT.